The 9 T cell receptor beta chains listed next were all sequenced from one sample in a study of T-cell reconstitution after alpha-beta-depleted transplantation in children. The TCRbeta library incorporated unique molecular identifiers. One entry per CDR3 protein results from TCRdb running MiXCR on the PCR reads. This table holds about 230,000 distinct CDR3 sequences, 9.7% found once. Material: PBMCs from the stem cell graft donor, obtained from the stem cell graft. The receptors were gathered from a human donor who donated a stem cell graft to a child with SCID.

In this sample, this clonotype turned up a few times. The V call is TRBV29-1, the J call TRBJ2-7, with D unresolved. V lost 4 bases and J 3 bases, leaving 7 bases between the germline ends. Germline V lookup: CDR1 SQVTM, CDR2 ANQGSEA. The CDR3 has 11 amino acids. The CDR3 here is CSVVAVYEQYF. The CDR3 nucleotides are TGCAGCGTTGTGGCAGTCTACGAGCAGTACTTC.

This clonotype appeared many times. This rearrangement joins TRBV28 to TRBJ1-2; 12 bases match TRBD1. The CDR3 has 17 residues. V lost 3 bases to trimming and J lost 1 base; unmatched junction nucleotides: 6. Germline V gene lookup returns CDR1 MDHEN and CDR2 SYDVKM. The CDR3 DNA follows: TGTGCCAGCAGTTTGGGGACAGGGGGCTTTAATAACTATGGCTACACCTTC. Translation: CASSLGTGGFNNYGYTF.

This clonotype came up many times. The chain is built from TRBV6-1 and TRBJ2-4, with D perhaps matching TRBD2 (6 bases). From germline, CDR1 is MNHNS and CDR2 SASEGT. This CDR3 contains 18 residues. V lost 3 bases and J lost 8, with 26 bases in between. The CDR3 DNA reads TGTGCCAGCAGTGATTTTTTGGCTAGCGTTACCCTGACGGACATTCAGTACTTC. Encoded protein: CASSDFLASVTLTDIQYF.

The sample holds many counts of this clonotype. The chain combines TRBV5-1 with TRBJ2-7, with D tentatively TRBD2 (5 bases). V lost 6 bases and J 1 base, leaving 14 bases between the germline ends. In germline, CDR1 is SGHRS, CDR2 YFSETQ. This CDR3 is 14 amino acids long. The CDR3 loop is CASMRFTGSYEQYF. The CDR3 region has the DNA TGCGCCAGCATGAGGTTTACGGGGTCCTACGAGCAGTACTTC.

This clonotype was observed at least ten times. The chain joins TRBV10-3 to TRBJ1-1; TRBD1 matches 8 bases. J lost 4 bases, V lost 1 base, and 5 bases had no gene match. CDR1 and CDR2 from the germline V gene are ENHRY and SYGVKD. The CDR3 is made up of 15 amino acids. CDR3 amino acids: CAISELQGAGTEAFF. CDR3 in DNA: TGTGCCATCAGTGAGTTGCAGGGGGCCGGCACTGAAGCTTTCTTT.

This clonotype showed up many times. V and J are TRBV6-2 or TRBV6-3 and TRBJ1-3, with TRBD1 as a possible D gene (5 bases). The germline CDR1 and CDR2 sequences are MNHEY and SVGEGT. V was cut by 4 bases and J by 1 base, with 8 bases left in between. There are 14 residues in the CDR3. The CDR3 spells CASSLTASGNTIYF. CDR3 in DNA: TGTGCCAGCAGTTTGACAGCATCTGGAAACACCATATATTTT.

This clonotype was counted many times. The rearrangement joins TRBV29-1 to TRBJ2-2, with 9 nucleotides matching TRBD1. CDR1 SQVTM and CDR2 ANQGSEA come from the germline V gene. The CDR3 extends over 16 amino acids. V was pared by 0 bases and J by 7 bases, with 9 bases of the junction left unmatched. DNA of the CDR3: TGCAGCGTTGAAGATCCGAACAGGGGGCGGATCGGGGAGCTGTTTTTT. Amino acids: CSVEDPNRGRIGELFF.

A few counts support this clonotype. The chain links TRBV5-6 to TRBJ1-5, with D possibly TRBD1 on 5 matching bases. Between the trimmed V and J ends, which lost 2 bases and 11 bases, there was a span of 14 bases. In germline, CDR1 is SGHDT, CDR2 YYEEEE. The CDR3 is 13 amino acids. The CDR3 loop reads CASSFRDSGTQHF. The CDR3 bases are TGTGCCAGCAGCTTTAGGGATTCAGGGACCCAGCATTTT.

The table lists this clonotype with many counts. This sequence joins TRBV10-3 and TRBJ2-3; 9 bases are shared with TRBD1. After removal of 3 bases from V and 2 bases from J, the junction contained 3 bases not matched to a gene. The CDR3 is made up of 15 amino acids. CDR1 ENHRY and CDR2 SYGVKD come from the germline V gene. This CDR3 is CAISDRDRATDTQYF. The CDR3 region has the DNA TGTGCCATCAGTGATCGGGACAGGGCCACAGATACGCAGTATTTT.